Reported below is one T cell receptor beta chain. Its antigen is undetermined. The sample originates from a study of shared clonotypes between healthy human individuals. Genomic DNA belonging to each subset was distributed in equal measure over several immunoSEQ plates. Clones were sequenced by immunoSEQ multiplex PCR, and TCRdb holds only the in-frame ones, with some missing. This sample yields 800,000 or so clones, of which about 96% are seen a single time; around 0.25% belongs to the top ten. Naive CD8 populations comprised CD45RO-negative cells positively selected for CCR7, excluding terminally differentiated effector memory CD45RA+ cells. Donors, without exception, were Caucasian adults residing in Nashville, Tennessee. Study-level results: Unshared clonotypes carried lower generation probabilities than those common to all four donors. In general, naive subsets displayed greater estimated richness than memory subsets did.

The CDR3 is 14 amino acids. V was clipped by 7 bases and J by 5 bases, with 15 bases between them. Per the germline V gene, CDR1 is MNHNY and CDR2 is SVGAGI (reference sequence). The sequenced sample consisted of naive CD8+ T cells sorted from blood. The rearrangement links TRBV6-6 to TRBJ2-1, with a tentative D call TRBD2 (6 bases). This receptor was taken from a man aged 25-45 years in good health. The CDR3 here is CASILRGIDNEQFF. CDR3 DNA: TGTGCCAGCATCCTACGGGGGATCGACAATGAGCAGTTCTTC.